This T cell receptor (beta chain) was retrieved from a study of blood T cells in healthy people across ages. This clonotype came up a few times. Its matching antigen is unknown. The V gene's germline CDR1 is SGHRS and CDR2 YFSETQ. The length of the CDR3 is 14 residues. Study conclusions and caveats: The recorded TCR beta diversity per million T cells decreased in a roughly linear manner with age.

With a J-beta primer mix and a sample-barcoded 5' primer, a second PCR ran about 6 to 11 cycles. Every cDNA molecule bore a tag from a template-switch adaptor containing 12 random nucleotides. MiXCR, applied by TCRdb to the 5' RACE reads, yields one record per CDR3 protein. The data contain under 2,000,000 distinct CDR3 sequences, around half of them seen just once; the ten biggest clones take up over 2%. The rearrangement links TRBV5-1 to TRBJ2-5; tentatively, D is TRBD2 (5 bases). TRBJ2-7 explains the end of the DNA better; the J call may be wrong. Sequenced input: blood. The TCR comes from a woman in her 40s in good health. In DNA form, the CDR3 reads TGCGCCAGCATTGCCCCCGGGGAAGGCTACGAGCAGTACTTC. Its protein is CASIAPGEGYEQYF.